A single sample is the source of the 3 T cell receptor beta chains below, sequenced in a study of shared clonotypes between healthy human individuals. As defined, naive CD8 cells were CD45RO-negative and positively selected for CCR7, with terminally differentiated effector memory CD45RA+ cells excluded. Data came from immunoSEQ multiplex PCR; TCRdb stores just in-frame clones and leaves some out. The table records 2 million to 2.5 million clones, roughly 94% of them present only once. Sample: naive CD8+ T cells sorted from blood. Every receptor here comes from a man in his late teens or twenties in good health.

The CDR3 protein is CAIRSLAGELYNEQFF. The CDR3 region has the DNA TGTGCCATCAGGTCCCTAGCGGGAGAGCTCTACAATGAGCAGTTCTTC. This chain joins TRBV10-3 and TRBJ2-1; 10 nucleotides line up with TRBD2. V was pared by 6 bases and J by 3 bases, with 8 bases of the junction left unmatched. Per germline, CDR1 ENHRY and CDR2 SYGVKD. The CDR3 consists of 16 residues.

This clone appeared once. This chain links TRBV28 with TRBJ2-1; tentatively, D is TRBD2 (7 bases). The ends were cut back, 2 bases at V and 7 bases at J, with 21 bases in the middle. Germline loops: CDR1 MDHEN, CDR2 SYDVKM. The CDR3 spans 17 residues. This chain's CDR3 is CASSLRWGGQKLNEQFF. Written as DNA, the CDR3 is TGTGCCAGCAGTTTAAGGTGGGGGGGGCAAAAGCTTAATGAGCAGTTCTTC.

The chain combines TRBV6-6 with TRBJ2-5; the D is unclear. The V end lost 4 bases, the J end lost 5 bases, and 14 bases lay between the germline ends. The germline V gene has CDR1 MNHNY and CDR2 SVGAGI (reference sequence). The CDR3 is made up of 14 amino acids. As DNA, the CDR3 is TGTGCCAGCAGTTCCAGCACGACGGGTGAGACCCAGTACTTC. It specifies CASSSSTTGETQYF.